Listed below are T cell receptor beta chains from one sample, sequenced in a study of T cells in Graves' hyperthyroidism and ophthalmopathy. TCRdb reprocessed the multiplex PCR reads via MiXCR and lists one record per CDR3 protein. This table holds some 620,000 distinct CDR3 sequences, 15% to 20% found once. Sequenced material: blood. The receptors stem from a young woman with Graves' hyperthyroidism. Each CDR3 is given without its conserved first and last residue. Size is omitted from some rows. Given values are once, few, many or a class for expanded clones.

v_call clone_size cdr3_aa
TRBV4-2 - ASSQEGQGDQPQH
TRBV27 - ANRVTGGVSGYT
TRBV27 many ASSLSGTSAYEQY
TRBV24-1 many ATSEAGTSIQETQY
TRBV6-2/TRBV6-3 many ASSYSSASNQPQH
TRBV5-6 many ASSLGSDTQY
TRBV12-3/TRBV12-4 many ASSTPGRPQH
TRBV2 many ASGAKNIQY
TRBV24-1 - ATSSAGELF
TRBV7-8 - ASSPRGDRNQPQH
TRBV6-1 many ASSPSTGGWETQY
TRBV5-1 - ARLQGDCRLTCYEQY
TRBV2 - ASSQGQEETQY
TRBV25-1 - ASSFYSGANVLT
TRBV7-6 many ASSLFGTEAF
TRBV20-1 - SARPTRRAPAQETQY
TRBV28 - ASNNAGSGNTIY
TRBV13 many ASSLGHLQETQY
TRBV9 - ASSKGGIREIPDTQY
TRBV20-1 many RVAGGPSTDTQY
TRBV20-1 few SALGDTEAF
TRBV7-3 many ASSLVGGGNEQF
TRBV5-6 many ASSSVRREAQY
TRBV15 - ATAAASYNEQF
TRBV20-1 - SAGPKGGFNYGYT
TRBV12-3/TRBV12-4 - ASRDDREMVGANVLT
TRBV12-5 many ASGRDSSSYT
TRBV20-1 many SAKSGSTGTDTQY
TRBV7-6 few ASSVDRGHYEQY
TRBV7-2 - ASSFWTSGSWEDTQY
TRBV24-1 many ATSDPGTSNYGYT
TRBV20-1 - SATSWGGTGELF
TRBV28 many ASSPTVTDTQY
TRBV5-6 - ASSLDGGYTEAF
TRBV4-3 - ASSQGGGGGNYGYT
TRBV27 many ASSLSGGGNQPQH
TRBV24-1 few ATSGSTQGVDEQF
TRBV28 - ASAGYNSNQPQH
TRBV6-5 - ASSYSTVLNTEAF
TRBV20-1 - SARRGLGGEQY
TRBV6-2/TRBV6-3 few ASSLQTSGDEQY
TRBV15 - ATRRDRAGYT
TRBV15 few ATSEGRYTGELF
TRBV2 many ASSDDRFNEKLF
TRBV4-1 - ASSQGLGVRHNEQF
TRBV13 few ASSFQVEQY